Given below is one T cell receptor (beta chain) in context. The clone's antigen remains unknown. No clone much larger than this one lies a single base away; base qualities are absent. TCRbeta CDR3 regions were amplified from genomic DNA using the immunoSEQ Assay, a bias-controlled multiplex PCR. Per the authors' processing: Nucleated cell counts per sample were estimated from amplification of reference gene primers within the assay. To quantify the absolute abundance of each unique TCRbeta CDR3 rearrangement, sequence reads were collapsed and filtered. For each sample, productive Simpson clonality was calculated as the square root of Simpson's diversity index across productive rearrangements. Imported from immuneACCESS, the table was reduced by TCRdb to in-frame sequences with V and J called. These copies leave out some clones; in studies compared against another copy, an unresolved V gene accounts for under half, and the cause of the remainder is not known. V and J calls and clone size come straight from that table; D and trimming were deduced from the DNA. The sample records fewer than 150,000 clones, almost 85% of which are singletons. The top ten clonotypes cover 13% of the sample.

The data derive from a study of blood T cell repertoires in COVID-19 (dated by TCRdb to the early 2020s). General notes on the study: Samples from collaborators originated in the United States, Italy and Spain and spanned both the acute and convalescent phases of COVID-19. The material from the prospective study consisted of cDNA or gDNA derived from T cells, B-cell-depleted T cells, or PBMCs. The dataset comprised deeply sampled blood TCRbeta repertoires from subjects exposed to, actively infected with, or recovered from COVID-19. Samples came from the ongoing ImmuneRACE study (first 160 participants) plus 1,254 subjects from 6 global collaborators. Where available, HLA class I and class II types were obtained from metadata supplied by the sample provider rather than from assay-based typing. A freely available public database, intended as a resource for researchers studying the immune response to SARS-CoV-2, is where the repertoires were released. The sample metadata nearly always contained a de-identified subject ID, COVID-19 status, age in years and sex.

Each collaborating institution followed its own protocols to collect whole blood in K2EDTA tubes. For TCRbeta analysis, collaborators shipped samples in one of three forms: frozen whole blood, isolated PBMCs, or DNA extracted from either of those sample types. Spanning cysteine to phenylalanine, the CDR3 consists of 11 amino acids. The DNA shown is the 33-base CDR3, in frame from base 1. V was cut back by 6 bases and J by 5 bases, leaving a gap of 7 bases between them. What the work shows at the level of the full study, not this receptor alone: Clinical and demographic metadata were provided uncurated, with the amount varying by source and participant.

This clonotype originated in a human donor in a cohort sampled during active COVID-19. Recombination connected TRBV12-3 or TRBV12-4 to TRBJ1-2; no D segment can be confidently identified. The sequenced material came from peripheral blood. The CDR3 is CASSPGYGYTF. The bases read TGTGCCAGCAGCCCGGGGTATGGCTACACCTTC.